This is a list of T cell receptor beta chains from one sample in a study of blood T cell repertoires in COVID-19. Repertoires were generated with immunoSEQ multiplex PCR, while TCRdb's copy carries only in-frame clones and drops some. Here the sample spans 300,000 to 350,000 clones, over 80% being singletons. The source material was peripheral blood. These receptors originate from a man younger than 40 with COVID-19, enrolled during active disease. The CDR3 runs from the conserved cysteine through the conserved F or W. The order of the fields is J gene, V gene, clone size, D gene, CDR3 protein, CDR3 DNA. D genes are given only for firm matches. Rows may omit the clone size; those that give it use once, few, many or a size class.

J: TRBJ2-3
V: TRBV7-6
size: NA
D: TRBD1
CDR3: CASSLQGVGTDTQYF
DNA: TGTGCCAGCAGCTTACAGGGGGTTGGCACAGATACGCAGTATTTT

J: TRBJ1-1
V: TRBV6-2/TRBV6-3
size: NA
D: TRBD1
CDR3: CASSPSRDRVAAFF
DNA: TGTGCCAGCAGTCCGAGCCGGGACAGAGTTGCAGCTTTCTTT

J: TRBJ1-1
V: TRBV28
size: NA
D: NA
CDR3: CSVMDTPNTEAFF
DNA: TGTTCCGTGATGGACACCCCGAACACTGAAGCTTTCTTT

J: TRBJ1-5
V: TRBV7-3
size: NA
D: TRBD1
CDR3: CASSQDRGNQPQHF
DNA: TGTGCCAGCAGCCAGGACAGGGGAAATCAGCCCCAGCATTTT

J: TRBJ2-5
V: TRBV6-4
size: NA
D: TRBD1
CDR3: CASSVGTGGQETQYF
DNA: TGTGCCAGCAGTGTAGGGACAGGGGGCCAAGAGACCCAGTACTTC

J: TRBJ2-7
V: TRBV7-3
size: NA
D: TRBD1
CDR3: CASSPGQGFYEQYF
DNA: TGTGCCAGCAGCCCGGGACAGGGTTTCTACGAGCAGTACTTC

J: TRBJ2-7
V: TRBV7-8
size: NA
D: NA
CDR3: CASSPSYEQYF
DNA: TGTGCCAGCAGCCCGTCCTACGAGCAGTACTTC

J: TRBJ2-7
V: TRBV6-4
size: NA
D: TRBD1
CDR3: CASRGNRDRADEQYF
DNA: TGTGCCAGCAGGGGAAACCGGGACAGGGCCGACGAGCAGTACTTC

J: TRBJ2-3
V: TRBV5-8
size: NA
D: TRBD1
CDR3: CASSQDRGGADTQYF
DNA: TGTGCCAGCAGCCAAGACAGGGGGGGAGCAGATACGCAGTATTTT

J: TRBJ1-5
V: TRBV18
size: few
D: NA
CDR3: CASSPTDEQPQHF
DNA: TGTGCCAGCTCACCAACAGACGAACAGCCCCAGCATTTT

J: TRBJ2-7
V: TRBV11-2
size: NA
D: NA
CDR3: CASSLASAGLFPYEQYF
DNA: TGTGCCAGCAGCTTAGCCTCCGCCGGACTCTTCCCCTACGAGCAGTACTTC

J: TRBJ1-1
V: TRBV7-6
size: NA
D: TRBD1
CDR3: CASSLLQGKTEAFF
DNA: TGTGCCAGCAGCTTATTACAGGGGAAAACTGAAGCTTTCTTT

J: TRBJ1-1
V: TRBV6-5
size: NA
D: NA
CDR3: CASSRGISTEAFF
DNA: TGTGCCAGCAGTCGGGGGATCAGCACTGAAGCTTTCTTT

J: TRBJ1-1
V: TRBV19
size: NA
D: TRBD1
CDR3: CASSTDRGENTEAFF
DNA: TGTGCCAGTAGTACGGACAGGGGGGAGAACACTGAAGCTTTCTTT

J: TRBJ2-5
V: TRBV7-8
size: NA
D: TRBD2
CDR3: CASSLGTSGSETQYF
DNA: TGTGCCAGCAGCCTCGGGACTAGCGGGAGCGAGACCCAGTACTTC

J: TRBJ1-4
V: TRBV3-1/TRBV3-2
size: NA
D: TRBD1
CDR3: CASSFRDRGEKLFF
DNA: TGTGCCAGCAGCTTCCGGGACAGGGGTGAAAAACTGTTTTTT

J: TRBJ2-3
V: TRBV11-3
size: NA
D: TRBD1
CDR3: CASSPKTGGGADTQYF
DNA: TGTGCCAGCAGCCCCAAGACAGGGGGCGGCGCAGATACGCAGTATTTT

J: TRBJ2-5
V: TRBV7-8
size: NA
D: NA
CDR3: CASSFRQGWNQETQYF
DNA: TGTGCCAGCAGCTTTAGGCAGGGTTGGAACCAAGAGACCCAGTACTTC

J: TRBJ2-1
V: TRBV28
size: NA
D: NA
CDR3: CASSPLLFRVSPPAGEQFF
DNA: TGTGCCAGCAGTCCCCTTCTATTCAGGGTTAGCCCTCCCGCAGGTGAGCAGTTCTTC

J: TRBJ1-3
V: TRBV5-1
size: few
D: TRBD1
CDR3: CASSLRTGPGNTIYF
DNA: TGCGCCAGCAGCTTGCGGACAGGGCCCGGAAACACCATATATTTT

J: TRBJ1-1
V: TRBV29-1
size: NA
D: NA
CDR3: CSVPSGMNTEAFF
DNA: TGCAGCGTGCCTTCAGGGATGAACACTGAAGCTTTCTTT

J: TRBJ2-5
V: TRBV3-1/TRBV3-2
size: NA
D: TRBD2
CDR3: CASSLLGTSGKETQYF
DNA: TGTGCCAGCAGCCTCCTCGGGACTAGCGGGAAAGAGACCCAGTACTTC

J: TRBJ1-1
V: TRBV13
size: few
D: NA
CDR3: CASSRNRLNTEAFF
DNA: TGTGCCAGCAGTCGGAACAGATTGAACACTGAAGCTTTCTTT

J: TRBJ2-7
V: TRBV20-1
size: NA
D: NA
CDR3: CSAKFNYEQYF
DNA: TGCAGTGCTAAATTTAACTACGAGCAGTACTTC

J: TRBJ1-2
V: TRBV19
size: NA
D: TRBD1
CDR3: CASSIDRDRERNYGYTF
DNA: TGTGCCAGTAGTATAGATCGGGACAGGGAGCGGAACTATGGCTACACCTTC

J: TRBJ2-1
V: TRBV6-2/TRBV6-3
size: NA
D: NA
CDR3: CASSKGPNLGEQFF
DNA: TGTGCCAGCAGTAAGGGGCCGAATCTAGGTGAGCAGTTCTTC

J: TRBJ2-1
V: TRBV6-2/TRBV6-3
size: NA
D: NA
CDR3: CASSYGRGYAENEQFF
DNA: TGTGCCAGCAGTTACGGCCGGGGGTATGCGGAAAATGAGCAGTTCTTC

J: TRBJ2-7
V: TRBV6-4
size: NA
D: TRBD2
CDR3: CASSDGTSGGQNSYEQYF
DNA: TGTGCCAGCAGTGACGGGACTAGCGGGGGGCAGAACTCCTACGAGCAGTACTTC

J: TRBJ2-1
V: TRBV7-3
size: NA
D: TRBD1
CDR3: CASTEGTDNEQFF
DNA: TGTGCCAGCACCGAGGGGACAGACAATGAGCAGTTCTTC

J: TRBJ2-2
V: TRBV7-3
size: once
D: NA
CDR3: CASSSNTGELFF
DNA: TGTGCCAGCAGCTCTAACACCGGGGAGCTGTTTTTT

J: TRBJ2-1
V: TRBV28
size: NA
D: NA
CDR3: CATCQYNEQFF
DNA: TGTGCCACATGCCAGTACAATGAGCAGTTCTTC

J: TRBJ2-3
V: TRBV6-4
size: NA
D: TRBD1
CDR3: CASSDLSVQGVWGDTQYF
DNA: TGTGCCAGCAGTGACCTAAGCGTACAGGGGGTCTGGGGAGATACGCAGTATTTT

J: TRBJ2-7
V: TRBV4-1
size: NA
D: TRBD2
CDR3: CASSLRTSGGNSYEQYF
DNA: TGCGCCAGCAGCTTAAGGACTAGCGGGGGAAACTCCTACGAGCAGTACTTC

J: TRBJ2-2
V: TRBV2
size: NA
D: NA
CDR3: CASSEGPRGGTGELFF
DNA: TGTGCCAGCAGTGAGGGCCCAAGGGGAGGAACCGGGGAGCTGTTTTTT

J: TRBJ2-7
V: TRBV29-1
size: NA
D: TRBD2
CDR3: CSVLGGTGYYEQYF
DNA: TGCAGCGTCCTGGGGGGGACGGGGTATTACGAGCAGTACTTC

J: TRBJ1-2
V: TRBV4-2
size: NA
D: NA
CDR3: CASSQGTALNYGYTF
DNA: TGTGCCAGCAGCCAAGGGACAGCCCTTAACTATGGCTACACCTTC

J: TRBJ2-3
V: TRBV28
size: NA
D: NA
CDR3: CASNPGSTDTQYF
DNA: TGTGCCAGCAACCCCGGGAGCACAGATACGCAGTATTTT

J: TRBJ2-3
V: TRBV5-1
size: NA
D: NA
CDR3: CASGPPGGRTDTQYF
DNA: TGCGCCAGCGGCCCCCCGGGGGGCCGCACAGATACGCAGTATTTT

J: TRBJ2-7
V: TRBV27
size: NA
D: NA
CDR3: CASSLKGVPTYEQYF
DNA: TGTGCCAGCAGTTTAAAAGGGGTTCCAACCTACGAGCAGTACTTC

J: TRBJ1-6
V: TRBV5-1
size: NA
D: NA
CDR3: CASSFGARGSYNSPLHF
DNA: TGCGCCAGCAGCTTTGGGGCTCGGGGGTCCTATAATTCACCCCTCCACTTT

J: TRBJ1-1
V: TRBV7-3
size: NA
D: NA
CDR3: CASSFEGLNTEAFF
DNA: TGTGCCAGCAGCTTCGAGGGACTAAACACTGAAGCTTTCTTT

J: TRBJ2-3
V: TRBV28
size: NA
D: NA
CDR3: CASSSPGGTDTDTQYF
DNA: TGTGCCAGCAGTTCACCGGGCGGGACCGACACAGATACGCAGTATTTT